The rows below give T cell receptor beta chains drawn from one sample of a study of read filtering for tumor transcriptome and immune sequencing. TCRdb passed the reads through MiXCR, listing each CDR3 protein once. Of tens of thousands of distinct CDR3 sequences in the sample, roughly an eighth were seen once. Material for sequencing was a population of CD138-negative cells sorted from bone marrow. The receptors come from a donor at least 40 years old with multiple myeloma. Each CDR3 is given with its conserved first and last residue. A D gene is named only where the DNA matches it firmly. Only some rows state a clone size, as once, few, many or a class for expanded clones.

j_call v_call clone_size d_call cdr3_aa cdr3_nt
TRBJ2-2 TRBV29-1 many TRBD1 CSVEGTGRGTGELFF TGCAGCGTTGAAGGGACAGGGCGAGGCACCGGGGAGCTGTTTTTT
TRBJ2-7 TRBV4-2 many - CASSQDLGLATYEQYF TGTGCCAGCAGCCAAGATCTGGGTCTAGCAACCTACGAGCAGTACTTC
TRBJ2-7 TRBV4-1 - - CASSPLNRDNEQYF TGCGCCAGCAGCCCGTTAAACAGGGATAACGAGCAGTACTTC
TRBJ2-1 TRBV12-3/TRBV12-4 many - CASSSVSSYNEQFF TGTGCCAGCAGTTCCGTGAGCTCCTACAATGAGCAGTTCTTC
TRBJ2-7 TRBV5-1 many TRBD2 CASSLVAVVLAGKLQVQYF TGCGCCAGCAGCTTGGTCGCGGTTGTCCTAGCGGGAAAATTACAGGTCCAGTACTTC
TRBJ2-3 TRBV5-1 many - CASSPQGDTQYF TGCGCCAGCAGCCCGCAGGGGGATACGCAGTATTTT
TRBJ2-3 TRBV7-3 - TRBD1 CASSSGGSSTGTQYF TGTGCCAGCAGCTCAGGGGGCAGTAGCACAGGTACGCAGTATTTT
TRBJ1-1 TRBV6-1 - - CASIPQGYTEAFF TGTGCCAGCATACCCCAGGGGTACACTGAAGCTTTCTTT
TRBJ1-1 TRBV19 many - CASTSGGLGGTEAFF TGTGCCAGTACCTCGGGCGGACTCGGCGGCACTGAAGCTTTCTTT
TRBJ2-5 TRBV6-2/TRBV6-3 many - CASSYGARQTQYF TGTGCCAGCAGTTATGGAGCCCGTCAGACCCAGTACTTC
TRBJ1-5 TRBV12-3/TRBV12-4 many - CASRFDNQPQHF TGTGCCAGCAGATTCGACAATCAGCCCCAGCATTTT
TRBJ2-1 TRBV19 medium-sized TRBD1 CASSMYTGGYNEQFF TGTGCCAGTAGTATGTATACAGGGGGTTACAATGAGCAGTTCTTC
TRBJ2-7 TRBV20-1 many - CSARVRAFLPSYEQYF TGCAGTGCTAGAGTCAGAGCCTTTCTACCCTCCTACGAGCAGTACTTC
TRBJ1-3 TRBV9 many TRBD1 CASSGRDRVADTIYF TGTGCCAGCAGCGGGCGGGACAGAGTAGCGGACACCATATATTTT
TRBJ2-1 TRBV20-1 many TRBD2 CSAIREASYNEQFF TGCAGTGCTATTCGGGAGGCCTCCTACAATGAGCAGTTCTTC
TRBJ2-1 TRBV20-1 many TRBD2 CSAAPHSGGDGEQFF TGCAGTGCCGCCCCTCATAGCGGGGGGGACGGCGAGCAGTTCTTC
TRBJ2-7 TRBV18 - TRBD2 CASSPSLAGTYEQYF TGTGCCAGCTCACCAAGCCTAGCGGGGACCTACGAGCAGTACTTC
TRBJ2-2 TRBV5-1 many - CASSFTVGANTGELFF TGCGCCAGCAGCTTTACCGTCGGGGCGAACACCGGGGAGCTGTTTTTT
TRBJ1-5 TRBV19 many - CASSGPPRGVYSNQPQHF TGTGCCAGTAGTGGGCCCCCCCGGGGCGTATATAGCAATCAGCCCCAGCATTTT
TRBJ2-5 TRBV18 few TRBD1 CASSPLPGQQVKETQYF TGTGCCAGCTCACCGCTTCCGGGACAGCAGGTTAAAGAGACCCAGTACTTC
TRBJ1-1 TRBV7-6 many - CASSLVGGGTEAFF TGTGCCAGCAGCTTAGTGGGGGGAGGCACTGAAGCTTTCTTT
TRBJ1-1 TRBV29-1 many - CSVALVVWSRDTEAFF TGCAGCGTTGCCCTTGTAGTTTGGTCTAGGGACACTGAAGCTTTCTTT
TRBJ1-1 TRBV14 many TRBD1 CASSDRTGLNTEAFF TGTGCCAGCAGCGACCGGACAGGACTAAACACTGAAGCTTTCTTT
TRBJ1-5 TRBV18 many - CASSPPGQGNQPQHF TGTGCCAGCTCACCACCGGGTCAGGGGAATCAGCCCCAGCATTTT
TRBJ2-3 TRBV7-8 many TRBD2 CASSLTGRRDTQYF TGTGCCAGCAGCTTAACCGGGAGGAGGGATACGCAGTATTTT
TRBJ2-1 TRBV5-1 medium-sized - CASSHPGAYNEQFF TGCGCCAGCAGCCATCCCGGTGCTTACAATGAGCAGTTCTTC
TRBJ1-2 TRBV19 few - CASSNPLQGYTF TGTGCCAGTAGTAACCCTCTACAGGGCTACACCTTC
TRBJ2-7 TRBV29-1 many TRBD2 CSVVLAGASYEQYF TGCAGCGTGGTGCTAGCGGGGGCTTCCTACGAGCAGTACTTC
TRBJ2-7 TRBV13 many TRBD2 CASSLFASGTPSYEQYF TGTGCCAGCAGCTTATTTGCTAGCGGGACTCCTTCCTACGAGCAGTACTTC
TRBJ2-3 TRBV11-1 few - CASSHRDKDSTDTQYF TGTGCCAGCAGCCACCGGGACAAAGATAGCACAGATACGCAGTATTTT
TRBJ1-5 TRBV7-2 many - CASSPNVGPDNQPQHF TGTGCCAGCAGCCCGAACGTGGGGCCTGACAATCAGCCCCAGCATTTT
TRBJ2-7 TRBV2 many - CASLYRDVKYF TGTGCCAGCCTATACCGGGACGTGAAGTACTTC
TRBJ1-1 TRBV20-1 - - CSVPYDRREAEALF TGCAGTGTCCCTTACGACAGGAGGGAAGCTGAAGCTCTCTTT
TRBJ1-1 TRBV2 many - CASSQGGIATEAFF TGTGCCAGCAGCCAAGGGGGGATCGCCACTGAAGCTTTCTTT
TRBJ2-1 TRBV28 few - CASSFVQGREQFF TGTGCCAGCAGTTTCGTGCAGGGGCGTGAGCAGTTCTTC
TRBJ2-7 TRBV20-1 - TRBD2 CSARGAGTSGGNPYEQYF TGCAGTGCTAGAGGGGCCGGGACTAGCGGGGGGAATCCGTACGAGCAGTACTTC
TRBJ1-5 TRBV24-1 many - CATSDSRGSNQPQHF TGTGCCACCAGTGATTCCAGGGGTTCGAATCAGCCCCAGCATTTT
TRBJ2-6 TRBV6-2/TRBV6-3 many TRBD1 CASSYTTGKGTGGLSGANVLTF TGTGCCAGCAGTTACACCACCGGCAAGGGGACAGGGGGCCTCTCTGGGGCCAACGTCCTGACTTTC
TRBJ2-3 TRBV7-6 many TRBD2 CASSLSSGVTDTQYF TGTGCCAGCAGCTTATCCAGCGGGGTTACAGATACGCAGTATTTT
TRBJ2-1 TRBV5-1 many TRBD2 CASSTGTSVPEQFF TGCGCCAGCAGTACCGGGACTAGCGTCCCTGAGCAGTTCTTC